This T cell receptor (beta chain) was sequenced during a study of blood T cell repertoires in COVID-19. Study-level background: Specimens from acute and convalescent COVID-19 originated in the United States, Italy and Spain. T cells, B-cell-depleted T cells, or PBMCs provided the cDNA or gDNA that served as material.

In the original workflow: Using reference gene primer amplification, nucleated cell counts were estimated. Using immunoSEQ multiplex PCR, the repertoire was profiled, and TCRdb retains in-frame clones only, with some absent. V and J calls and clone size are as listed in that table; D and trimming were resolved from the DNA. Among roughly 100,000 clones, 85% were seen once, and the ten largest hold about 3.8%. This clone was seen a few times. V was cut by 3 bases and J by 5 bases, with 10 bases left in between. Germline loops: CDR1 ENHRY, CDR2 SYGVKD. This CDR3 region has 14 residues. Specimen: peripheral blood. The sequence derives from a man over 45 with acute or convalescent COVID-19. The chain links TRBV10-3 to TRBJ1-4, with D maybe TRBD1 (5 bases). The CDR3 sequence: CAISDSGGNEKLFF. The CDR3 nucleotides are TGTGCCATCAGTGATTCGGGGGGAAATGAAAAACTGTTTTTT.